This TCR beta chain was identified in a study of shared clonotypes between healthy human individuals. The study's findings and limits: Among the subsets, naive ones generally showed larger estimated richness than memory ones. When compared with the clonotypes that were shared by all four sorted-subset donors, the non-shared clonotypes turned out to have lower generation probabilities. In a handful of donors, 4.5% to 5.5% of naive CD4 clonotypes appeared in common.

The split of CD4+ cells yielded CD45RA+ naive and CD45RA-negative memory subsets. In the case of this clone: The antigen is unknown.

With 2 bases removed from V and 0 bases from J, the gap between germline ends came to 14 bases. The CDR3 contains 17 residues. Germline CDR1 reads MDHEN; CDR2 reads SYDVKM. Libraries were prepared by immunoSEQ multiplex PCR; TCRdb keeps only in-frame clonotypes and omits some of them. The sample holds about 230,000 clones; under 80% are singletons and the top ten take roughly 11%. This TCR was sampled from a man between 25 and 39 years old in good health. The V call is TRBV28, the J call TRBJ1-3; possibly TRBD1 for D (5 bases). Sequences were obtained from memory CD4+ T cells sorted from blood. Documented subset: CD45RA-negative fraction. In nucleotides, the CDR3 is TGTGCCAGCAGTTTAATCTTGGGGACGACCTCTGGAAACACCATATATTTT. Its translation is CASSLILGTTSGNTIYF.